This T cell receptor (beta chain) was sequenced in a study of control samples from healthy donors and cancer patients (TCRdb year 2020). The library was built by means of the immunoSEQ multiplex PCR assay. TCRdb holds this immuneACCESS table with in-frame rearrangements only. Some clones are missing; in checked studies, unresolved V genes explain under half, and the rest has no known cause. The sample yields around 40,000 clones; 91% were counted once. 22% of the sample goes to the ten largest clones. This clone was seen only a few times. The antigen it recognizes is unknown. No much larger clone is present one base from it, and per-base qualities are unavailable. The source material was PBMCs. The TCR was taken from a woman aged 40 to 50 with head and neck cancer.

The nucleotide sequence reads TGTGCCAGCATCCAAGCTGCCAGGGGAGTTGACGAGCAGTACTTC. This yields the protein CASIQAARGVDEQYF. The chain employs TRBV5-6 and TRBJ2-7; a weak D assignment points to TRBD1 (6 bases agree). The CDR3 has 15 amino acids, counting the end cysteine and phenylalanine. Only the CDR3 portion is preserved as DNA: 45 bases, with reading frame beginning at the first base. The germline V gene encodes CDR1 SGHDT and CDR2 YYEEEE. A distance of 21 bases separates the germline ends of V and J, which lose 6 bases and 5 bases respectively.